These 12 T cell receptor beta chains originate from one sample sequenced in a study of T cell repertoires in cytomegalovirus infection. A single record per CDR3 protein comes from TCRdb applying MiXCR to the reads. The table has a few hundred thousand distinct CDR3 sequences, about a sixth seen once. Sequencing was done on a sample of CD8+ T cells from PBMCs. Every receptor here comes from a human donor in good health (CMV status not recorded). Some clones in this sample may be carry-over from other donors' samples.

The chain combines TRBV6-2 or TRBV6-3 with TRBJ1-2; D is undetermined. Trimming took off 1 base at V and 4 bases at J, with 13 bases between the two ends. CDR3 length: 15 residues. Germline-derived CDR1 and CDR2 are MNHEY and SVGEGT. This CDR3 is CASSYFDTGRYGYTF. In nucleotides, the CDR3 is TGTGCCAGCAGTTACTTCGATACTGGGCGCTATGGCTACACCTTC.

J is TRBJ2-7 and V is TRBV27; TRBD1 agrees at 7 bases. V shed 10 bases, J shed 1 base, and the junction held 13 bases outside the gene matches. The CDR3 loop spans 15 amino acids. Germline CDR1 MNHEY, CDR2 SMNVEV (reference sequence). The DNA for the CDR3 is TGTGCCACCCGGGGCTCCGCACAGGGGTCCTACGAGCAGTACTTC. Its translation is CATRGSAQGSYEQYF.

The DNA for the CDR3 is TGCAGTGCTACACGGGCTAGCGGCGTTGCCGAGCAGTACTTC. This encodes CSATRASGVAEQYF. The J gene is TRBJ2-7, the V gene TRBV20-1; TRBD2 aligns across 7 bases. The V gene end was trimmed by 4 bases and the J gene end by 6 bases; junction bases not matched to a gene: 12. The CDR3 runs to 14 residues. Germline values: CDR1 DFQATT, CDR2 SNEGSKA (reference sequence).

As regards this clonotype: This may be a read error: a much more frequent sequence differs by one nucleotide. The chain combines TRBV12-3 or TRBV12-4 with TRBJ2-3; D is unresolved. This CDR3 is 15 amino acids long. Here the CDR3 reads CGSSLTDISTDTQYF. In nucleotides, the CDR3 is TGTGGCAGCAGCTTGACTGATATCAGCACAGATACGCAGTATTTT.

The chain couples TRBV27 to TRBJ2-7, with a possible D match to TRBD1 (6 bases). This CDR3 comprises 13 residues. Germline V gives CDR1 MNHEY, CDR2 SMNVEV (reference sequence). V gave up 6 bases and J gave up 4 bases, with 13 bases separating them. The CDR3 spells CASREGGQYEQYF. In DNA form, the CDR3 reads TGTGCCAGCAGGGAAGGGGGTCAGTACGAGCAGTACTTC.

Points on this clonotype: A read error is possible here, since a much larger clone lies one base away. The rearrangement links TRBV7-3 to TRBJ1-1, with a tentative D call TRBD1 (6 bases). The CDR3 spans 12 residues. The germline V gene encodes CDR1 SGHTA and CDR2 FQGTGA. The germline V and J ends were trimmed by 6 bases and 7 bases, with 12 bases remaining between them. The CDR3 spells CASRLGQLEAFF. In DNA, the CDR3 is TGTGCCAGCAGACTAGGACAGCTTGAAGCTTTCTTT.

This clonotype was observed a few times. CDR3 sequence reads: CASSGRGGYGYTF. CDR3 coding DNA: TGTGCCAGCAGTGGCAGGGGAGGCTATGGCTACACCTTC. The chain employs TRBV14 and TRBJ1-2, with D possibly being TRBD1 (6 bases). Looked up from germline, CDR1 is SGHDN and CDR2 is FVKESK. The V gene lost 6 bases and the J gene lost 4 bases, with 12 bases spanning the gap. There are 13 residues in the CDR3.

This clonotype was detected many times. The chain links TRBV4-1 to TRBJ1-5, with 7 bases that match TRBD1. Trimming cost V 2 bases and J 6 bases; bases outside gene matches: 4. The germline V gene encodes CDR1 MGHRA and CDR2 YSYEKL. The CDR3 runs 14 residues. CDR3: CASSQSQGTQPQHF. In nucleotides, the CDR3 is TGCGCCAGCAGCCAATCACAGGGGACTCAGCCCCAGCATTTT.

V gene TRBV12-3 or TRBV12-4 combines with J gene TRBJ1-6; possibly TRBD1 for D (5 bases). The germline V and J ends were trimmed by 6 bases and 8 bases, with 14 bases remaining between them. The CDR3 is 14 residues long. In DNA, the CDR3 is TGTGCCAGCAGAGAGGGGCCCTGGGATTCACCCCTCCACTTT. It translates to CASREGPWDSPLHF.

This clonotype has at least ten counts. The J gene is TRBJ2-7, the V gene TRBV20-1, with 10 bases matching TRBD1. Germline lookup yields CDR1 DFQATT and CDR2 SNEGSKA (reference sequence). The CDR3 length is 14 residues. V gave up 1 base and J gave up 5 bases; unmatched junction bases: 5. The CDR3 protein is CSARALDRGDEQYF. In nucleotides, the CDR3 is TGCAGTGCTAGAGCCCTGGACAGGGGGGACGAGCAGTACTTC.

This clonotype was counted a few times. CDR3 sequence (DNA): TGTGCCAGCGGGACTAGCGGGGCCGTCTACGAGCAGTACTTC. Protein: CASGTSGAVYEQYF. V and J are TRBV7-9 and TRBJ2-7; 13 bases align to TRBD2. The germline V gene has CDR1 SEHNR and CDR2 FQNEAQ (reference sequence). The length of the CDR3 is 14 residues. J gave up 3 bases and V 8 bases, and 4 bases lay outside the gene matches.

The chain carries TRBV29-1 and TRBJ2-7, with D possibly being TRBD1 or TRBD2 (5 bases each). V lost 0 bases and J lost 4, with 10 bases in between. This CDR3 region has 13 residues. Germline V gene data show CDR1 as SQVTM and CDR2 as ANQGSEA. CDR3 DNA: TGCAGCGTTGAAGATGGGGGTAATTACGAGCAGTACGTC. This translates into CSVEDGGNYEQYV.